Below, 23 T cell receptor beta chains from the same sample are listed, as sequenced in a study of radiotherapy plus CTLA-4 blockade in lung cancer. The data were produced by immunoSEQ multiplex PCR, yet TCRdb's version contains in-frame clones alone and is incomplete. The sample holds about 73,000 clones; around 90% are singletons and the top ten take around two fifths. Sample: peripheral blood, taken from a patient treated with radiotherapy plus ipilimumab. All receptors come from a human donor with non-small cell lung cancer that progressed on radiotherapy plus ipilimumab.

The chain recombines TRBV5-4 with TRBJ2-7, with unresolved D. CDR3 length equals 13 residues. The ends were cut back, 3 bases at V and 6 bases at J, with 13 bases in the middle. Germline assignment: CDR1 SGHNT and CDR2 YYREEE (reference sequence). The CDR3 region is CASSSRPKGEQYV. The CDR3 nucleotides are TGTGCCAGCAGCTCCCGTCCGAAAGGCGAGCAGTACGTC.

The rearrangement joins TRBV29-1 to TRBJ2-3; TRBD1 agrees at 11 bases. The germline V gene encodes CDR1 SQVTM and CDR2 ANQGSEA. The CDR3 has 15 residues. V lost 3 bases, J lost 2 bases, and 4 bases stayed unmatched. The CDR3 DNA reads TGCAGCGTTGAGGACAGGGGGCTAAACACAGATACGCAGTATTTT. It is translated as CSVEDRGLNTDTQYF.

This clone appeared a few times. The chain joins TRBV10-3 to TRBJ1-2, with 10 positions matching TRBD1. Germline V gene sequence: CDR1 ENHRY, CDR2 SYGVKD. Trimming removed 6 bases from V and 3 bases from J; junction bases left unmatched: 4. The CDR3 covers 14 residues. CDR3 protein: CAIRGQGSDYGYTF. CDR3 nucleotides: TGTGCCATCAGGGGACAGGGGAGCGACTATGGCTACACCTTC.

V gene TRBV4-1 combines with J gene TRBJ1-5, with a weak D call TRBD1 (6 bases). The CDR3 is 15 residues long. Germline CDR1 and CDR2: MGHRA and YSYEKL. Trimming cost V 2 bases and J 4 bases, with 12 bases left between them. This CDR3 is CASSQPRTVNQPQHF. The CDR3 bases are TGCGCCAGCAGCCAACCCCGGACAGTTAATCAGCCCCAGCATTTT.

In this sample, this clone turned up once. This chain links TRBV14 with TRBJ2-7, with 11 bases that match TRBD1. Germline V gives CDR1 SGHDN, CDR2 FVKESK. The CDR3 has 15 amino acids. V shed 4 bases and J 5 bases; nucleotides not matched to a gene: 7. The chain's CDR3 is CASSRGTGGINEQYF. CDR3 in DNA: TGTGCCAGCAGCCGCGGGACAGGGGGAATAAACGAGCAGTACTTC.

J is TRBJ1-5 and V is TRBV28, with 9 bases matching TRBD1. Losses at the gene ends were 3 bases for V and 6 bases for J; bases not matched to a gene: 9. The CDR3 is made up of 16 amino acids. CDR1 and CDR2 from the germline V gene are MDHEN and SYDVKM. The CDR3 protein is CASSLPSTGGSQPQHF. CDR3 sequence (DNA): TGTGCCAGCAGTTTGCCCTCCACAGGGGGCAGTCAGCCCCAGCATTTT.

The rearrangement uses TRBV2 and TRBJ2-3; TRBD2 matches 10 bases. Germline V gene sequence: CDR1 SNHLY, CDR2 FYNNEI. The CDR3 runs 16 residues. V gave up 5 bases and J gave up 1 base; unmatched junction bases: 6. Here the CDR3 reads CASSSTSGTRTDTQYF. The DNA of the CDR3 is TGTGCCAGCAGTTCTACTAGCGGGACTCGCACAGATACGCAGTATTTT.

The chain uses TRBV10-2 and TRBJ1-2; D is unclear. The germline V and J ends were trimmed by 0 bases and 4 bases, with 12 bases remaining between them. The V gene's germline CDR1 is WSHSY and CDR2 SAAADI. The CDR3 totals 15 residues. In DNA, the CDR3 is TGCGCCAGCAGTGAGTCAGGCGCCGAGGGCTATGGCTACACCTTC. Translation gives CASSESGAEGYGYTF.

The rearrangement uses TRBV2 and TRBJ1-1, with 8 bases fitting TRBD1. The germline V gene has CDR1 SNHLY and CDR2 FYNNEI. V was clipped by 5 bases and J by 3 bases; unmatched bases: 5. The CDR3 has 14 residues. The CDR3 region is CASSFQGADTEAFF. The CDR3 DNA follows: TGTGCCAGCAGTTTCCAGGGGGCAGACACTGAAGCTTTCTTT.

J is TRBJ2-1 and V is TRBV5-8; no definite D call. This CDR3 has 11 residues. Germline values: CDR1 SGHTS, CDR2 YDEGEE. V lost 0 bases, J lost 9 bases, and 4 bases lay in between. The CDR3 reads CASSLAREQFF. In nucleotides, the CDR3 is TGTGCCAGCAGCTTGGCCCGTGAGCAGTTCTTC.

The chain joins TRBV23-1 to TRBJ2-7; 10 bases map to TRBD1. TRBV23-1 belongs to the ORF category, with a function that is uncertain. The V and J ends lost 2 bases and 12 bases, in that order; junction bases with no gene match: 19. This CDR3 is built from 17 residues. This chain's CDR3 is CASSQIPSGSGQGRPYV. The CDR3 DNA reads as TGCGCCAGCAGTCAAATTCCCAGCGGGTCGGGACAGGGGCGTCCGTACGTC.

The chain combines TRBV10-1 with TRBJ1-3; D gene unclear. CDR3 length equals 14 residues. Germline loops: CDR1 WNHNN, CDR2 SYGVQD (reference sequence). Trimming took off 3 bases at V and 4 bases at J, with 10 bases between the two ends. CDR3 nucleotide sequence: TGCGCCAGCAGTGACAGCCTCGTGGGAAACACCATATATTTT. It specifies CASSDSLVGNTIYF.

The chain recombines TRBV28 with TRBJ2-1, with D perhaps matching TRBD1 or TRBD2 (5 bases each). Germline assignment: CDR1 MDHEN and CDR2 SYDVKM. Trimming removed 3 bases from V and 10 bases from J, with 10 bases in between. This CDR3 is 12 amino acids long. For the CDR3, the DNA is TGTGCCAGCAGTTTCTGGGGGATGGAGCAGTTCTTC. Amino acid sequence: CASSFWGMEQFF. Full variable domain (remainder filled in from reference TRBV28 and TRBJ2-1): DVKVTQSSRYLVKRTGEKVFLECVQDMDHENMFWYRQDPGLGLRLIYFSYDVKMKEKGDIPEGYSVSREKKERFSLILESASTNQTSMYLCASSFWGMEQFFGPGTRLTVL.

The chain is built from TRBV30 and TRBJ1-2; D remains unclear. The CDR3 loop spans 11 amino acids. Germline V lookup: CDR1 GTSNPN, CDR2 SVGIG (reference sequence). Between the trimmed V and J ends, which lost 4 bases and 8 bases, there was a span of 11 bases. The CDR3, as DNA: TGTGCCTGGATTGGTACCGGAGGCTACACCTTC. It is translated as CAWIGTGGYTF.

V gene TRBV15 combines with J gene TRBJ2-5, with D tentatively TRBD1 or TRBD2 (5 bases each). The CDR3 extends over 15 amino acids. V was shortened by 0 bases and J by 2 bases, with 10 bases between the two germline ends. Per germline, CDR1 LNHNV and CDR2 YYDKDF (reference sequence). CDR3 coding DNA: TGTGCCACCAGCAGAGATTTAGGGGAGCAAGAGACCCAGTACTTC. Encoded protein: CATSRDLGEQETQYF.

The chain employs TRBV7-3 and TRBJ2-3, with 9 bases lining up with TRBD2. V lost 5 bases, J lost 5 bases, and 14 bases stayed unmatched. Looked up from germline, CDR1 is SGHTA and CDR2 is FQGTGA. The CDR3 length is 17 residues. The CDR3 nucleotides are TGTGCCAGCAGCGAACGACCTAGCGGGATAGGAGGAGATACGCAGTATTTT. Protein sequence: CASSERPSGIGGDTQYF. The full variable domain, its missing parts supplied by reference TRBV7-3 and TRBJ2-3, is GAGVSQTPSNKVTEKGKYVELRCDPISGHTALYWYRQSLGQGPEFLIYFQGTGAADDSGLPNDRFFAVRPEGSVSTLKIQRTERGDSAVYLCASSERPSGIGGDTQYFGPGTRLTVL.

The chain has TRBV15 and TRBJ2-7; no firm D call. This CDR3 spans 14 amino acids. Germline CDR1 reads LNHNV; CDR2 reads YYDKDF (reference sequence). V dropped 10 bases and J dropped 3 bases, with 19 bases sitting between them. The chain's CDR3 is CANLLSQLNYEQYF. The CDR3 DNA sequence: TGTGCCAATTTGTTATCCCAGCTCAACTACGAGCAGTACTTC.

The chain joins TRBV18 to TRBJ1-1; 8 bases align to TRBD1. This CDR3 comprises 12 residues. From germline, CDR1 is KGHSH and CDR2 LQKENI. After removal of 5 bases from V and 4 bases from J, the junction contained 0 bases not matched to a gene. The CDR3: CASSTGGTEAFF. CDR3 DNA: TGTGCCAGCTCAACAGGGGGCACTGAAGCTTTCTTT.

The rearrangement links TRBV30 to TRBJ2-7; D gene uncertain. From germline, CDR1 is GTSNPN and CDR2 SVGIG (reference sequence). V lost 3 bases to trimming and J lost 3 bases, with 12 bases between them. The CDR3 is 13 amino acids. The CDR3 is CAWRWGPRYEQYF. In DNA, the CDR3 is TGTGCCTGGAGGTGGGGTCCCCGCTACGAGCAGTACTTC.

This clone is a singleton in its sample. This chain links TRBV5-4 with TRBJ2-2; 7 nucleotides match TRBD2. The germline CDR1 and CDR2 sequences are SGHNT and YYREEE (reference sequence). There are 15 residues in the CDR3. Trimming took 10 bases from V and 1 from J; bases not matched to a gene: 10. CDR3 sequence (DNA): TGTGCCTTTCGCTGGGGGGGTCAGAACACCGGGGAGCTGTTTTTT. This gives the protein CAFRWGGQNTGELFF.

The chain recombines TRBV19 with TRBJ1-4; D may be TRBD1 (6 bases). Germline CDR1 LNHDA, CDR2 SQIVND (reference sequence). The CDR3 length is 16 residues. V gave up 5 bases and J gave up 0 bases, with 13 bases separating them. The CDR3 sequence: CASSWPKGATNEKLFF. In DNA, the CDR3 is TGTGCCAGTAGTTGGCCTAAGGGGGCAACTAATGAAAAACTGTTTTTT.

This clone was observed once. J is TRBJ2-1 and V is TRBV7-9, with 13 bases matching TRBD2. CDR1 and CDR2 (germline): SEHNR, FQNEAQ (reference sequence). The CDR3 is 17 amino acids. The V segment lost 4 bases and the J segment 4 bases; nucleotides outside the gene matches: 7. CDR3 nucleotides: TGTGCCAGCAGCTCCTCAATGGGACTAGCGGGATACAATGAGCAGTTCTTC. This gives the protein CASSSSMGLAGYNEQFF.

The chain has TRBV6-5 and TRBJ2-1; TRBD1 or TRBD2 may be the D gene (5 bases each). The CDR3 contains 15 residues. The ends were cut back, 4 bases at V and 5 bases at J, with 15 bases in the middle. The germline V gene has CDR1 MNHEY and CDR2 SVGAGI. The CDR3 reads CASSSPSPGHNEQFF. The CDR3 DNA sequence: TGTGCCAGCAGTTCACCCTCGCCGGGACACAATGAGCAGTTCTTC.